This T cell receptor (beta chain) was sequenced for a study of blood T cell repertoires in COVID-19. Study as a whole: Acute and convalescent COVID-19 specimens originated in the United States, Italy and Spain.

The assay was immunoSEQ multiplex PCR, and TCRdb's table has in-frame clones only and misses some. The sample yields 200,000 to 250,000 clones, 85% to 90% seen once. Those enrolled, adults aged roughly 18 to 89 years, came from fewer than 25 US areas. Sequenced input: PBMCs or T cells enriched from blood (not recorded which). This TCR came from a woman aged 18-29 years in a cohort exposed to, infected with or recovered from COVID-19 (not recorded which).

The CDR3 nucleotides read TGTGCCGAGGGGCCGGGGGGGTTTTTCAATGAGCAGTTCTTC. Translation gives CAEGPGGFFNEQFF. This chain links TRBV11-2 with TRBJ2-1; 8 positions agree with TRBD2. J gave up 6 bases and V 11 bases, and 12 bases lay outside the gene matches. This CDR3 spans 14 amino acids. Germline CDR1 and CDR2: SGHAT and FQNNGV.